The 15 T cell receptor beta chains reported below all come from one sample, sequenced in a study of T-cell reconstitution after alpha-beta-depleted transplantation in children. The TCRbeta library incorporated unique molecular identifiers. TCRdb re-derived calls from the PCR reads in MiXCR, one entry per CDR3 protein. Altogether approximately 190,000 distinct CDR3 sequences are present, approximately 8.4% being singletons, with the ten largest covering 35%. The sequencing here drew on PBMCs, mostly from graft donor cells, taken 360 days after TCRalphabeta/CD19-depleted stem cell transplant. These receptors all come from a male patient aged 2-15 years who had a stem cell transplant for acute myeloid leukemia, so the T cells may come from the graft donor.

This clonotype was counted at least ten times. The chain has TRBV10-3 and TRBJ1-1; TRBD1 matches 7 bases. Germline values: CDR1 ENHRY, CDR2 SYGVKD. This CDR3 has 12 amino acids. Unmatched junction bases numbered 7, after V lost 10 bases and J lost 5 bases. The DNA of the CDR3 is TGTGCCACCCGAGGGGGCCGTACTGAAGCTTTCTTT. It is translated as CATRGGRTEAFF.

This clonotype was seen more than once but under ten times. The V gene is TRBV20-1, the J gene TRBJ1-1; D is perhaps TRBD1 (5 bases). Germline assignment: CDR1 DFQATT and CDR2 SNEGSKA (reference sequence). V was clipped by 6 bases and J by 0 bases, with 11 bases between them. CDR3 size: 13 residues. In DNA, the CDR3 is TGCAGTGCCGTAGCAGGGTTGAACACTGAAGCTTTCTTT. Translated, it gives CSAVAGLNTEAFF.

This clonotype came up many times. The chain uses TRBV29-1 and TRBJ1-3; a possible D gene is TRBD1 (5 bases). This CDR3 is built from 13 residues. CDR1 is SQVTM and CDR2 is ANQGSEA in the germline V gene. V was pared by 6 bases and J by 0 bases, with 9 bases between. The CDR3 DNA is TGCAGCGTCCAGGGCCGCTCTGGAAACACCATATATTTT. Protein product: CSVQGRSGNTIYF.

The chain employs TRBV12-3 or TRBV12-4 and TRBJ2-2, with D hard to call. With 2 bases removed from V and 9 bases from J, the gap between germline ends came to 16 bases. CDR3 size: 15 residues. The CDR3 sequence is CASSLPPTWTRELFF. The DNA for the CDR3 is TGTGCCAGCAGTTTACCTCCTACTTGGACCCGGGAGCTGTTTTTT.

This clonotype occurred a few times. The CDR3 here is CASSRPTKPDTQYF. The CDR3, as DNA: TGTGCCAGCAGCCGCCCCACTAAGCCAGATACGCAGTATTTT. The gene calls are TRBV12-3 or TRBV12-4 and TRBJ2-3, with unresolved D. The V end lost 6 bases, the J end lost 4 bases, and 14 bases lay between the germline ends. This CDR3 has 14 residues.

This clonotype was seen only a few times. V gene TRBV5-1 combines with J gene TRBJ2-4; D is perhaps TRBD1 or TRBD2 (5 bases each). The V gene's germline CDR1 is SGHRS and CDR2 YFSETQ. The CDR3 runs to 17 residues. Between the trimmed V and J ends, which lost 0 bases and 7 bases, there was a span of 20 bases. The CDR3 DNA follows: TGCGCCAGCAGCTTGGCTGGGACGAACTTTGACCGTAACATTCAGTACTTC. Translated, it gives CASSLAGTNFDRNIQYF.

This clonotype was observed a single time. The CDR3 does not close with the conserved phenylalanine or tryptophan, likely indicating a read error. This chain joins TRBV20-1 and TRBJ2-7, with 10 nucleotides matching TRBD2. The CDR3 is 15 residues long. J gave up 5 bases and V 1 base, and 8 bases lay outside the gene matches. Germline values: CDR1 DFQATT, CDR2 SNEGSKA (reference sequence). The CDR3 is CSARAASGSFNEQYY. CDR3 nucleotides: TGCAGTGCTAGAGCCGCTAGCGGGAGTTTCAACGAGCAGTACTAC.

This clonotype was seen ten or more times. The chain recombines TRBV4-1 with TRBJ2-7, with 7 bases aligning to TRBD2. There are 15 residues in the CDR3. The germline V gene encodes CDR1 MGHRA and CDR2 YSYEKL. Trimming took 0 bases from V and 4 from J; bases not matched to a gene: 6. This chain's CDR3 is CASSQDYRGSYEQYF. The CDR3 DNA sequence: TGCGCCAGCAGCCAAGACTATCGCGGGAGTTACGAGCAGTACTTC.

The chain uses TRBV7-9 and TRBJ2-1, with unresolved D. Trimming cost V 4 bases and J 9 bases, with 7 bases left between them. The CDR3 contains 11 residues. Germline values: CDR1 SEHNR, CDR2 FQNEAQ (reference sequence). The CDR3 spells CASSSATEQFF. The CDR3 region has the DNA TGTGCCAGCAGCTCCGCAACTGAGCAGTTCTTC.

This clonotype was observed at least ten times. This chain uses TRBV10-3 with TRBJ2-1; the match to TRBD1 covers 9 bases. J lost 9 bases, V lost 11 bases, and 14 bases had no gene match. The CDR3 length is 14 residues. The V gene's germline CDR1 is ENHRY and CDR2 SYGVKD. CDR3 loop: CASLGGQGSTEQFF. In DNA, the CDR3 is TGTGCCTCCCTGGGGGGACAGGGATCCACTGAGCAGTTCTTC.

This clonotype has a count of ten or more. A read error may be the cause here, since a much bigger clone is one base away. This chain joins TRBV25-1 and TRBJ2-2, with a weak D call TRBD1 (6 bases). The germline V gene has CDR1 MGHDK and CDR2 SYGVNS. Between the trimmed V and J ends, which lost 6 bases and 7 bases, there was a span of 6 bases. The CDR3 extends over 11 amino acids. The CDR3 DNA reads as TGTGCCAGCAGAGGGGGCGGGGAGCTGTTTTTT. The encoded protein is CASRGGGELFF.

V gene TRBV12-3 or TRBV12-4 combines with J gene TRBJ1-2, with D maybe TRBD1 (6 bases). CDR3 size: 13 residues. Trimming removed 6 bases from V and 4 bases from J, with 12 bases in between. CDR3 bases: TGTGCCAGCAGCCCCCCGACAGGCTATGGCTACACCTTC. Translated, it gives CASSPPTGYGYTF.

The gene calls are TRBV12-3 or TRBV12-4 and TRBJ1-1; D is possibly TRBD1 (5 bases). The V end lost 11 bases, the J end lost 7 bases, and 14 bases lay between the germline ends. The CDR3 totals 11 residues. In DNA form, the CDR3 reads TGTGCCGGCCTCCGGGACGGTGAAGCTTTCTTT. The encoded protein is CAGLRDGEAFF.

The CDR3 nucleotides are TGTGCCAGCAGCTTCGCGTCCGAGGGAAAGAAGTTGTACGTC. It translates to CASSFASEGKKLYV. The chain couples TRBV5-6 to TRBJ2-7; D possibly corresponds to TRBD2 (5 bases). The CDR3 is made up of 14 amino acids. Per the germline V gene, CDR1 is SGHDT and CDR2 is YYEEEE. Deletions cut 2 bases from V and 12 bases from J, with 21 bases between.

This clonotype was found many times. The V gene is TRBV25-1, the J gene TRBJ1-3; a weak D match, TRBD1 (6 bases). Per germline, CDR1 MGHDK and CDR2 SYGVNS. With 3 bases removed from V and 4 bases from J, the gap between germline ends came to 22 bases. This CDR3 contains 18 residues. CDR3 loop: CASSDQLGQPPGGNTIYF. The CDR3 nucleotides are TGTGCCAGCAGTGACCAGCTTGGACAGCCCCCTGGAGGAAACACCATATATTTT.